The source of this T cell receptor (beta chain) is a study of CD8+ T cells in alopecia areata. On the study more broadly: Skin-grafted roughly 7-11-week-old female C3H/HeJ mice received tissue from 6-12-month-old C3H/HeJ donors with spontaneous alopecia. Findings and caveats of the study: Sequencing of scalp tissue also captures the resident alphabeta T cells of normal skin.

Only a few counts were recorded for this clone. Its antigen remains unknown. Gene names are the mouse ones. The study sorted pooled cutaneous lymph node cells by CD4, CD8alpha, NKG2D, NKG2ACE and other markers. RNA was extracted and reverse transcribed into cDNA as the sequencing template. Clones were read by immunoSEQ multiplex PCR, and TCRdb kept only the in-frame ones, dropping some. The sample holds around 300,000 clones, and no clone turns up only once. The receptor was isolated from a C3H/HeJ mouse with alopecia areata. For this mouse line, the MHC haplotype is H2-k. The sequenced material came from CD4+ T cells sorted from a lymph node.

The covered CDR3 bases are TGTGCCAGCAGTAAGCCTCAGGGGGCGGTTGAT. Protein product: CASSKPQGAVD. The complete CDR3 sequence is CASSKPQGAVDEQYF. This chain connects TRBV19 to TRBJ2-7; 8 nucleotides match TRBD1. Coverage ceases 4 residues before the CDR3 finishes, and the germline J gene fills in the end. The CDR3 is 15 amino acids. Germline loops: CDR1 FNHDT, CDR2 SITEND (reference sequence).